This T cell receptor (beta chain) was recorded in a study of blood T cell repertoires in COVID-19. About the study: Acute and convalescent COVID-19 samples came from the United States, Italy and Spain. PBMCs, B-cell-depleted T cells, or T cells provided the cDNA or gDNA that made up the material.

The CDR3 length is 15 residues. Trimming removed 5 bases at V and 3 bases at J, with 14 bases between. From germline, CDR1 is MDHEN and CDR2 SYDVKM. In the authors' workflow: For nucleated cells, counts were estimated from reference gene primer amplification. Data came from immunoSEQ multiplex PCR; TCRdb stores just in-frame clones and leaves some out. D and trimming were read from the DNA, whereas the V and J calls and clone size are those reported in that table. The repertoire consists of roughly 400,000 clones, with roughly 88% occurring once and the leading ten covering approximately 1.5%. Exposed participants came across a COVID-19 case within 2 weeks before study entry.

The chain couples TRBV28 to TRBJ1-5, with D possibly matching TRBD1 (5 bases). The sample consisted of PBMCs or T cells enriched from blood (not recorded which). The clonotype originates from a woman in her late teens or twenties who had been exposed to COVID-19. The CDR3 region has the DNA TGTGCCAGCAGTCAACCCGGGGGACCCAATCAGCCCCAGCATTTT. As protein: CASSQPGGPNQPQHF.